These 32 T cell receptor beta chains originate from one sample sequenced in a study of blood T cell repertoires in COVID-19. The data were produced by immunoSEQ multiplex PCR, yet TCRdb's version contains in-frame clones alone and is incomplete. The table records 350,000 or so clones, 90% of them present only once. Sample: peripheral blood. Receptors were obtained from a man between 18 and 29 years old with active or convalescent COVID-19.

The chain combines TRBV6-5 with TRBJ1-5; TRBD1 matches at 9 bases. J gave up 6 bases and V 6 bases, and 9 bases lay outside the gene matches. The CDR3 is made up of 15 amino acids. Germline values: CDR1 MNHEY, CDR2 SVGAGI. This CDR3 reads CASRNRGPASQPQHF. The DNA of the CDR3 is TGTGCCAGCAGGAACAGGGGGCCGGCGAGTCAGCCCCAGCATTTT.

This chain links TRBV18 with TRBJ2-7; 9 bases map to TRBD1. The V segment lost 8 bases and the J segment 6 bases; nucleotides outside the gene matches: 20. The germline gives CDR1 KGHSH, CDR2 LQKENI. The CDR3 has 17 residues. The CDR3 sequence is CASGPGQGLKKIGEQYF. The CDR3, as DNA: TGTGCCAGCGGTCCGGGACAGGGTCTCAAGAAAATCGGCGAGCAGTACTTC.

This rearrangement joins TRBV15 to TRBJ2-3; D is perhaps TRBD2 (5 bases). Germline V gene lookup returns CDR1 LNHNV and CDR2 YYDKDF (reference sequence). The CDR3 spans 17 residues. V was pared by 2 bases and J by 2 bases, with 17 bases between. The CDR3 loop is CATSRTGRDLITDTQYF. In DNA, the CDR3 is TGTGCCACCAGCAGAACCGGCCGGGATTTGATCACAGATACGCAGTATTTT. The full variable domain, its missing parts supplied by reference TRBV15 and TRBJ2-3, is DAMVIQNPRYQVTQFGKPVTLSCSQTLNHNVMYWYQQKSSQAPKLLFHYYDKDFNNEADTPDNFQSRRPNTSFCFLDIRSPGLGDTAMYLCATSRTGRDLITDTQYFGPGTRLTVL.

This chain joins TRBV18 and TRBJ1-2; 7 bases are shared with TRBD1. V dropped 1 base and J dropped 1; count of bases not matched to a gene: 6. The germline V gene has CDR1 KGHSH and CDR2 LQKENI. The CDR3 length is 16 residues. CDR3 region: CASSPQLGQNNYGYTF. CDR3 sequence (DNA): TGTGCCAGCTCACCACAGTTGGGACAGAATAACTATGGCTACACCTTC.

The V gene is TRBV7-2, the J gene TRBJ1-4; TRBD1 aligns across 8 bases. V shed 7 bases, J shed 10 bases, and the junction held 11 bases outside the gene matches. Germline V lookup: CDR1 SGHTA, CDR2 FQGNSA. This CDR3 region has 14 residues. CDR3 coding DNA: TGTGCCAGCACCGTCATACAGGGGGGTGGAAAACTGTTTTTT. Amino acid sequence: CASTVIQGGGKLFF.

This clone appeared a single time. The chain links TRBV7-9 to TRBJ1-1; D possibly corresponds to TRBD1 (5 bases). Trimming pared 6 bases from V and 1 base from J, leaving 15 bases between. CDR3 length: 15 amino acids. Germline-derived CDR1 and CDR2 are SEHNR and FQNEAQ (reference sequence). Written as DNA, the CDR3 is TGTGCCAGCAGTCCAGGGCCCAGCTGGAACACTGAAGCTTTCTTT. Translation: CASSPGPSWNTEAFF.

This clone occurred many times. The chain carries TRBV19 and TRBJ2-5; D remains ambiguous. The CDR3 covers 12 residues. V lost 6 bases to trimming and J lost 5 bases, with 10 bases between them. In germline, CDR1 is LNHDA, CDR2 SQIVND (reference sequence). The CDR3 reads CASRLAGETQYF. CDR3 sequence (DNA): TGTGCCAGTAGATTAGCCGGTGAGACCCAGTACTTC.

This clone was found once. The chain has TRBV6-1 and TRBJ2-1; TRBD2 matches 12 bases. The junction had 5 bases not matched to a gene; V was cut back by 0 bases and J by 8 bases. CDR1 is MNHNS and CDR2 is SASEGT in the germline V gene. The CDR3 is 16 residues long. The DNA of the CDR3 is TGTGCCAGCAGTGAAGCCCTAGCGGGGGGGCGAGATGAGCAGTTCTTC. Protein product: CASSEALAGGRDEQFF.

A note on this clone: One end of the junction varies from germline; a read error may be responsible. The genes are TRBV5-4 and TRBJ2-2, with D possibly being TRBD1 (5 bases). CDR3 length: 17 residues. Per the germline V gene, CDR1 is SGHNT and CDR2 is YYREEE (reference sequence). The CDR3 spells CASNLAGSSANTGELFF. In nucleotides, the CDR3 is TGTGCCAGCAACTTGGCAGGGTCTTCGGCCAACACCGGGGAGCTGTTTTTT.

CDR3 sequence reads: CASGFRGAENQPQHF. CDR3 bases: TGTGCCAGTGGATTCCGGGGGGCAGAAAATCAGCCCCAGCATTTT. The rearrangement links TRBV19 to TRBJ1-5; maybe TRBD1 (6 bases). The CDR3 covers 15 residues. Trimming took off 8 bases at V and 4 bases at J, with 18 bases between the two ends. Germline values: CDR1 LNHDA, CDR2 SQIVND (reference sequence).

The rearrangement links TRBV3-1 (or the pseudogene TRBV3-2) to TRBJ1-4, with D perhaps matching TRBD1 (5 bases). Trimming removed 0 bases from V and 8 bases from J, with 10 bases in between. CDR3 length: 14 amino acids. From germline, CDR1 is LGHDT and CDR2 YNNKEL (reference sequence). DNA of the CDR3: TGTGCCAGCAGCCAAGACCAGACAGAGGAAAAACTGTTTTTT. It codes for CASSQDQTEEKLFF.

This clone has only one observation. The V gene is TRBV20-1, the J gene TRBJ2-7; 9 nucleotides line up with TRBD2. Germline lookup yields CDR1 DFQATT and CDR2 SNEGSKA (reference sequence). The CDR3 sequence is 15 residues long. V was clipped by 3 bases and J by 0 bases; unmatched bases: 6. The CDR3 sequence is CSASVWREGSYEQYF. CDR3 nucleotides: TGCAGTGCTAGTGTCTGGCGGGAGGGCTCCTACGAGCAGTACTTC.

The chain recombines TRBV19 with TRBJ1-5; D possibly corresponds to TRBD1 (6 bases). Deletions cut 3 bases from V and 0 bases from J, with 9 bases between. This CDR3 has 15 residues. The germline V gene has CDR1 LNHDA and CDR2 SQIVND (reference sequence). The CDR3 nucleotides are TGTGCCAGTAGTATGGACAGCTATAGCAATCAGCCCCAGCATTTT. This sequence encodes CASSMDSYSNQPQHF.

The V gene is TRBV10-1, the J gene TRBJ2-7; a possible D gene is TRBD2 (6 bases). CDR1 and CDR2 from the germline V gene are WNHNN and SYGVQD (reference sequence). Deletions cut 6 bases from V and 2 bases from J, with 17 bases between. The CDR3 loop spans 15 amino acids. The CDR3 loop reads CASREGLDGPYEQYF. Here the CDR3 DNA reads TGCGCCAGCAGGGAGGGACTTGACGGACCCTACGAGCAGTACTTC.

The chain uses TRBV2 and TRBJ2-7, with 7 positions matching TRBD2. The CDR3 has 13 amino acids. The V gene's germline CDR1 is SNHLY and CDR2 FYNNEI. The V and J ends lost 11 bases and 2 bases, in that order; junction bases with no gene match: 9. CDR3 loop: CASKGREAYEQYF. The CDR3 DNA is TGTGCCTCAAAGGGGAGGGAAGCCTACGAGCAGTACTTC.

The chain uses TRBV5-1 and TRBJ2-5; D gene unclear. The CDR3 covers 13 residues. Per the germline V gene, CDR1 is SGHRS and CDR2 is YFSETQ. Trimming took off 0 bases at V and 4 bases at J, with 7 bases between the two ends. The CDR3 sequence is CASSLDSTETQYF. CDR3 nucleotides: TGCGCCAGCAGCTTGGACAGTACAGAGACCCAGTACTTC.

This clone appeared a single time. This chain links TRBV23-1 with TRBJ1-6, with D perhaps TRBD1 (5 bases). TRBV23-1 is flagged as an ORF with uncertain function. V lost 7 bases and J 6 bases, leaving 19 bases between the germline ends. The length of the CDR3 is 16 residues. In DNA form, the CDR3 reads TGCGCCAGCACCCTAGGGGAGGGGCCTTTTAATTCACCCCTCCACTTT. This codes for CASTLGEGPFNSPLHF.

CDR3 sequence (DNA): TGCGCCAGCAGCTTGGTAGGGGAATATGGCTACACCTTC. This codes for CASSLVGEYGYTF. J is TRBJ1-2 and V is TRBV5-1; maybe TRBD1 (5 bases). Trimming shortened V by 0 bases and J by 5 bases, and 8 bases separated the two germline ends. Germline V gene sequence: CDR1 SGHRS, CDR2 YFSETQ. The CDR3 runs to 13 residues.

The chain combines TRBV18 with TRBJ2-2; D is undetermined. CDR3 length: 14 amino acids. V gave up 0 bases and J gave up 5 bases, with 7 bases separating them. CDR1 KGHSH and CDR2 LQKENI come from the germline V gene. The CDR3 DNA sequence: TGTGCCAGCTCACCACCGTCGTCTACCGGGGAGCTGTTTTTT. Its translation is CASSPPSSTGELFF. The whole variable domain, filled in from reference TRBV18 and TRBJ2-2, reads NAGVMQNPRHLVRRRGQEARLRCSPMKGHSHVYWYRQLPEEGLKFMVYLQKENIIDESGMPKERFSAEFPKEGPSILRIQQVVRGDSAAYFCASSPPSSTGELFFGEGSRLTVL.

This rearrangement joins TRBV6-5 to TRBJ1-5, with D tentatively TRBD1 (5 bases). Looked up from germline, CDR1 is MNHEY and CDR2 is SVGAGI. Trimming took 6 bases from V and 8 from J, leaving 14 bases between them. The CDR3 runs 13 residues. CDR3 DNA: TGTGCCAGCAGCGTTAGGGGTGGGGAGCCCCAGCATTTT. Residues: CASSVRGGEPQHF.

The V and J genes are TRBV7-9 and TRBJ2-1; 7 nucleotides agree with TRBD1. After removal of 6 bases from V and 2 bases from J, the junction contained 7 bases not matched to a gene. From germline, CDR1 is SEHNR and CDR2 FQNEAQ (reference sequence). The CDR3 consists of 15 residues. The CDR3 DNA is TGTGCCAGCAGAGAAACGGGACAGCCCTACAATGAGCAGTTCTTC. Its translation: CASRETGQPYNEQFF.

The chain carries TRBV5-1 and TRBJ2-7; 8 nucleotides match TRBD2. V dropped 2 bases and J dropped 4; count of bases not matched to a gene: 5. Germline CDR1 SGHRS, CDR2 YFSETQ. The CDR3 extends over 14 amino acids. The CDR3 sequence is CASSFGAGEYEQYF. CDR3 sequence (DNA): TGCGCCAGCAGCTTCGGAGCGGGGGAATACGAGCAGTACTTC. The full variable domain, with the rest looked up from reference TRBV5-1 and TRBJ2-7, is KAGVTQTPRYLIKTRGQQVTLSCSPISGHRSVSWYQQTPGQGLQFLFEYFSETQRNKGNFPGRFSGRQFSNSRSEMNVSTLELGDSALYLCASSFGAGEYEQYFGPGTRLTVT.

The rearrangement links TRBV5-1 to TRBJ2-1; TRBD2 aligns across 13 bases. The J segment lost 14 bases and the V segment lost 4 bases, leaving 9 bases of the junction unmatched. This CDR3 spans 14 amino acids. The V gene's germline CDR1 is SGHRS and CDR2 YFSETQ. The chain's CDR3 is CASSPRTSGSFEFF. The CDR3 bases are TGCGCCAGCAGCCCGAGGACTAGCGGGAGTTTTGAGTTCTTC.

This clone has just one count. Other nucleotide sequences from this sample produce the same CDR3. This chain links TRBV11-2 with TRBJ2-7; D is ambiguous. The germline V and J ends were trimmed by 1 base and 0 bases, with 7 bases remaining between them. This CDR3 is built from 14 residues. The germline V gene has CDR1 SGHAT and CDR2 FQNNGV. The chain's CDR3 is CASSLGHSSYEQYF. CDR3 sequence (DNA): TGTGCCAGCAGCTTAGGACACAGCTCCTACGAGCAGTACTTC.

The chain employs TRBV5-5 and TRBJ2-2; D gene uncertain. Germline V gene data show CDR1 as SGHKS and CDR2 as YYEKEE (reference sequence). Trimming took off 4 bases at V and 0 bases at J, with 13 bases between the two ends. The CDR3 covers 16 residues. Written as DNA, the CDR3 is TGTGCCAGCAGCGAAATTTGGCCCGCGAACACCGGGGAGCTGTTTTTT. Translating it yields CASSEIWPANTGELFF.

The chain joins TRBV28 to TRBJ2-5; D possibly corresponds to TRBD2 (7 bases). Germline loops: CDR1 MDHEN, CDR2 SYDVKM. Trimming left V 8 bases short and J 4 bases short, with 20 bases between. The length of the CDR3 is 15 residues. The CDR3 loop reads CASSSPEGGGETQYF. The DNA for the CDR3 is TGTGCCAGCTCCTCACCCGAGGGAGGGGGAGAGACCCAGTACTTC.

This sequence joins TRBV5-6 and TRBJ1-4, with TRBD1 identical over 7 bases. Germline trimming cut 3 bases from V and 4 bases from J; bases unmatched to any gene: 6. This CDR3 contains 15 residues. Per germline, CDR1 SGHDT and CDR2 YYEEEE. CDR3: CASSSPGQFNEKLFF. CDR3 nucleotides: TGTGCCAGCAGCTCACCGGGACAGTTTAATGAAAAACTGTTTTTT.

The chain's CDR3 is CASRPAGTSVNTGELFF. CDR3 DNA: TGTGCCAGCAGACCCGCCGGGACTAGCGTAAACACCGGGGAGCTGTTTTTT. The chain employs TRBV28 and TRBJ2-2; TRBD2 aligns across 10 bases. The CDR3 is 17 amino acids. V shed 6 bases, J shed 2 bases, and the junction held 9 bases outside the gene matches. CDR1 is MDHEN, CDR2 SYDVKM, per germline.

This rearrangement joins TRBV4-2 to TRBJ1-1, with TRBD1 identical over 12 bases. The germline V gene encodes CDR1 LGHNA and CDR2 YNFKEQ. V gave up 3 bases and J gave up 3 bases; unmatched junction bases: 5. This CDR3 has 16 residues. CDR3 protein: CASSQPGQGADTEAFF. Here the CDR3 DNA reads TGTGCCAGCAGCCAGCCGGGACAGGGGGCCGACACTGAAGCTTTCTTT.

The CDR3, as DNA: TGTGCCAGCAGCTTAGCCGGGACACAGAACACTGAAGCTTTCTTT. Its translation is CASSLAGTQNTEAFF. The chain joins TRBV7-3 to TRBJ1-1, with a tentative D call TRBD1 (6 bases). Germline V gene sequence: CDR1 SGHTA, CDR2 FQGTGA. This CDR3 comprises 15 residues. Trimming removed 2 bases from V and 1 base from J, with 11 bases in between.

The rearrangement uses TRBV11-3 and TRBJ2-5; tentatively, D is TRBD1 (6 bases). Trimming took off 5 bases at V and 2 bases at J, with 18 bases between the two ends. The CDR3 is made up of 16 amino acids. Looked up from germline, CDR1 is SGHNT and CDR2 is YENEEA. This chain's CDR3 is CASSPAGTQFQETQYF. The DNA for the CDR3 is TGTGCCAGCAGCCCTGCCGGGACACAGTTTCAAGAGACCCAGTACTTC.

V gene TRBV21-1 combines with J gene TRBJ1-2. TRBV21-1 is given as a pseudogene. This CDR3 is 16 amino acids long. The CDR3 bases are TGTGCCAGCAGCAAAGGAGGCCAGGGAGGAGGCTATGGCTACACCTTC. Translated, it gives CASSKGGQGGGYGYTF.